This T cell receptor (beta chain) was profiled in a study of beta chain features in type 1 diabetes. Study-wide results and limits: A greater similarity of naive, central memory and Treg TCRB repertoires was seen among patients than among healthy donors. Among patients with Type 1 diabetes, TCRB CDR3s were moderately but significantly shorter in every one of the four CD4+ subsets.

The V gene end was trimmed by 8 bases and the J gene end by 5 bases; junction bases not matched to a gene: 9. The CDR3 contains 14 residues. Germline CDR1 is MNHNS and CDR2 is SASEGT. The isolated RNA, all of it, was reverse transcribed, so expressed TCRB transcripts were what got sequenced. Here immunoSEQ multiplex PCR was the method, and the copy in TCRdb shows in-frame clones only, minus some. The sample has roughly 350,000 clones; approximately 10% are singletons. This clone came up a few times. Its antigen is as yet unknown. Source material: naive CD4+ T cells from blood. The sequence came from a woman in her twenties or thirties in good health. V gene TRBV6-1 combines with J gene TRBJ2-7; 10 bases are a match to TRBD1. CDR3 coding DNA: TGTGCCAGCCGCGGGACAGGGGTGTCTCACGAGCAGTACTTC. It specifies CASRGTGVSHEQYF.